The T cell receptor beta chain described here comes from a study of T cells in Graves' hyperthyroidism and ophthalmopathy. General study findings and limits: Through a model of 13 V-J features, ophthalmopathy was separated from stable hyperthyroidism. The model forecast ophthalmopathy, anticipating it by a median around 6.4 months before onset.

The authors obtained PBMCs from roughly 9.7 ml of fresh peripheral blood. From RNA transcripts, TCR beta CDR3 regions were amplified. The HTBI set primed first-round TCR CDR3 RT-PCR. TCRdb re-derived calls from the multiplex PCR reads in MiXCR, one entry per CDR3 protein. The sample contains 700,000 or so distinct CDR3 sequences, about a sixth of which appear only once. Germline values: CDR1 MNHNS, CDR2 SASEGT. Trimming took off 6 bases at V and 0 bases at J, with 9 bases between the two ends. This CDR3 has 14 residues. This clonotype was seen ten or more times. As yet, its antigen is unknown. Input material: blood. The V call is TRBV6-1, the J call TRBJ1-5; D gene unclear. The clonotype originates from a man aged 18 to 30 with Graves' hyperthyroidism. CDR3 sequence reads: CASSRPDSNQPQHF. CDR3 coding DNA: TGTGCCAGCAGCCGCCCCGATAGCAATCAGCCCCAGCATTTT.